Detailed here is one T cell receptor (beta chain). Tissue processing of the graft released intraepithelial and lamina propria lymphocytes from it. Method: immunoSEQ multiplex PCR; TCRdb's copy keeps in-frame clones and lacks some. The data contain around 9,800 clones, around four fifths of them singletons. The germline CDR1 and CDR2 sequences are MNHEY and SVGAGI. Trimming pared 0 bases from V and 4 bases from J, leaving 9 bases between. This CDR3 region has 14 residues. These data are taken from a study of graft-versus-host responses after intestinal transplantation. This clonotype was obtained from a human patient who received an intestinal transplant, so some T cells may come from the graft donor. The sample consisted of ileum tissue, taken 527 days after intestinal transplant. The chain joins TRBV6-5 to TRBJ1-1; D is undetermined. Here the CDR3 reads CASSYSTGVTEAFF. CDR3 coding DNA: TGTGCCAGCAGTTACTCAACGGGAGTCACTGAAGCTTTCTTT.